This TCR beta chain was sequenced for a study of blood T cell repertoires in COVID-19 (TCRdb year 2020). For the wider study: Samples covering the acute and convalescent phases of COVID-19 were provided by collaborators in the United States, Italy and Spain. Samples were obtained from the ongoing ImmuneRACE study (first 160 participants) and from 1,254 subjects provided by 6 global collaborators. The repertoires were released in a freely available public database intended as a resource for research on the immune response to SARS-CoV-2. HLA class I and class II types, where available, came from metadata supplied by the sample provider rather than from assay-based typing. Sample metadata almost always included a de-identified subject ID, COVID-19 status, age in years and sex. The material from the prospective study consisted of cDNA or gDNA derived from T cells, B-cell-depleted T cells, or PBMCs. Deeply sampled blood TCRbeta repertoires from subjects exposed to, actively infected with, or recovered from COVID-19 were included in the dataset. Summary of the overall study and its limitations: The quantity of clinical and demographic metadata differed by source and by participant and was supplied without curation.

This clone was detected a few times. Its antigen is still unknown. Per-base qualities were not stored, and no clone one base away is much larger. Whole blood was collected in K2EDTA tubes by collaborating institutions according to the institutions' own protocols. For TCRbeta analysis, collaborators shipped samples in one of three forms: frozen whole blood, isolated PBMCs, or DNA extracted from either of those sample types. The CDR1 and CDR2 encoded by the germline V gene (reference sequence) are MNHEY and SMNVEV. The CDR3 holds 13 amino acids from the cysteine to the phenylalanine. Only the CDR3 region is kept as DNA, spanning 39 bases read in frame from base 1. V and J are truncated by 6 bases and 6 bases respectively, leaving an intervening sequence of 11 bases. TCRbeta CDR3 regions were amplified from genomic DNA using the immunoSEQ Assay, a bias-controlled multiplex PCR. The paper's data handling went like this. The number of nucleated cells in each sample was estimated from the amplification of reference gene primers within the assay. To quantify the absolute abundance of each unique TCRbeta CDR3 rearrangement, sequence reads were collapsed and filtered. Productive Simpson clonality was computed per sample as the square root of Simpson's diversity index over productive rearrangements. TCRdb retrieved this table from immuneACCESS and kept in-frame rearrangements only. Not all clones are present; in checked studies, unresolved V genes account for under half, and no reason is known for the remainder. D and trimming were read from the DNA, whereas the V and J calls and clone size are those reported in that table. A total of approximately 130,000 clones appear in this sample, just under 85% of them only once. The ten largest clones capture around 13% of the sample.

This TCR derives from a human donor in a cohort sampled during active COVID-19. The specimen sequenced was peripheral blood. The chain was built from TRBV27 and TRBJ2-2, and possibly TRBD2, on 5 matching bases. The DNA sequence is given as TGTGCCAGCAGGGCTAGCAACGCCGGGGAGCTGTTTTTT. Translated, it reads CASRASNAGELFF.